This is a list of T cell receptor beta chains from one sample in a study of blood T cell repertoires in COVID-19. This table comes from immunoSEQ multiplex PCR, and its TCRdb copy is limited to in-frame clones, with some not included. The sample has 360,000 or so clones, about 90% seen once. The specimen sequenced was PBMCs or T cells enriched from blood (not recorded which). These receptors originate from a woman in her 30s who had been exposed to COVID-19. Each CDR3 is given with its conserved first and last residue. A D gene is named only where the DNA matches it firmly. Some rows have no size entry. The others give once, few or many, or a class for an expanded clone.

>TRBV10-3|TRBJ2-3|NA|NA
TGTGCCATCAGTGGGACAATCTCGGCAGATACGCAGTATTTT
CAISGTISADTQYF
>TRBV30|TRBJ1-5|NA|NA
TGTGCCTGGAGTGTACAGGACAATCAGCCCCAGCATTTT
CAWSVQDNQPQHF
>TRBV7-3|TRBJ2-3|NA|NA
TGTGCCAGCAGCTTACAGGGTACCACAGATACGCAGTATTTT
CASSLQGTTDTQYF
>TRBV19|TRBJ1-5|NA|NA
TGTGCCAGTACCGAATTGACGGGTCGTTATCAGCCCCAGCATTTT
CASTELTGRYQPQHF
>TRBV4-1|TRBJ2-7|TRBD1|NA
TGCGCCAGCAGCCAACTACCGGGACAGGGGTCCTACGAGCAGTACTTC
CASSQLPGQGSYEQYF
>TRBV2|TRBJ1-5|NA|once
TGTGCCAGCAGTGACAGGGTTGGCAATCAGCCCCAGCATTTT
CASSDRVGNQPQHF
>TRBV11-2|TRBJ1-6|NA|NA
TGTGCCAGCACCATTCCGGGGTGGACGAGCTCCTATAATTCACCCCTCCACTTT
CASTIPGWTSSYNSPLHF
>TRBV9|TRBJ2-2|TRBD2|NA
TGTGCCAGCAGCGTCCTAGCGGGAGACGGGGAGCTGTTTTTT
CASSVLAGDGELFF
>TRBV27|TRBJ2-1|TRBD2|NA
TGTGCCAGCAGTTCTCGACCCGGACTAGCGGGGCGGGCCTCCTACAATGAGCAGTTCTTC
CASSSRPGLAGRASYNEQFF
>TRBV5-1|TRBJ2-3|NA|once
TGCGCCAGCAGCTTGGCGTCAGCGAGAGGCACAGATACGCAGTATTTT
CASSLASARGTDTQYF
>TRBV11-2|TRBJ2-1|NA|NA
TGTGCCAGCAGCTTAGCGGGTAACAATGAGCAGTTCTTC
CASSLAGNNEQFF
>TRBV28|TRBJ2-3|NA|NA
TGTGCCAGCAGTCTGGCTAGTGGCCTCACAGATACGCAGTATTTT
CASSLASGLTDTQYF
>TRBV6-5|TRBJ1-3|NA|NA
TGTGCCAGCAGCCTCAGGGGTGCTGGAAACACCATATATTTT
CASSLRGAGNTIYF
>TRBV15|TRBJ2-1|TRBD2|NA
TGTGCCACCGGAAAGACTAGCGGGGCCTACAATGAGCAGTTCTTC
CATGKTSGAYNEQFF
>TRBV27|TRBJ2-7|TRBD2|NA
TGTGCCAGCAGTTTACTAGCGGGAACCACCGAGCAGTACTTC
CASSLLAGTTEQYF
>TRBV6-5|TRBJ2-2|NA|NA
TGTGCCAGCAGTTATCCAACGGCGGGCGGGGAGCTGTTTTTT
CASSYPTAGGELFF
>TRBV3-1/TRBV3-2|TRBJ1-3|TRBD1|NA
TGTGCCAGCAGTCAACAGGGGACAAGATCGAGAGGAAACACCATATATTTT
CASSQQGTRSRGNTIYF
>TRBV27|TRBJ2-1|TRBD2|NA
TGTGCCAGCAGATGGGGAGTAGCGGGAGGGCGTGAGCAGTTCTTC
CASRWGVAGGREQFF
>TRBV3-1/TRBV3-2|TRBJ1-2|NA|NA
TGTGCCAGCAGCCAAGTGAGCGGCCGCTACACCTTC
CASSQVSGRYTF
>TRBV2|TRBJ2-7|NA|NA
TGTGCCAGCAGGGCAGACAGCTACGAGCAGTACTTC
CASRADSYEQYF
>TRBV28|TRBJ2-1|NA|NA
TGTGCCAGCGCCGGGGGAGGTGAGCAGTTCTTC
CASAGGGEQFF
>TRBV24-1|TRBJ2-1|TRBD1|NA
TGTGCCACCAGTGATCAATTACCAGGGGGATATGAGCAGTTCTTC
CATSDQLPGGYEQFF
>TRBV11-3|TRBJ1-6|NA|NA
TGTGCCAGCAGCTTTCGGCAGGGCGAGCCTCATTCACCCCTCCACTTT
CASSFRQGEPHSPLHF
>TRBV7-3|TRBJ2-7|TRBD1|NA
TGTGCCAGCAGCATCAGACAGGGACCCAACTACGAGCAGTACTTC
CASSIRQGPNYEQYF
>TRBV9|TRBJ1-3|TRBD1|NA
TGTGCCAGCAGCGTAGCCTCGTCCCGGGACAGGGCAGACTCTGGAAACACCATATATTTT
CASSVASSRDRADSGNTIYF
>TRBV29-1|TRBJ2-1|NA|NA
TGCAGCGTTGAGCACCGCGGTTACAATGAGCAGTTCTTC
CSVEHRGYNEQFF
>TRBV30|TRBJ1-2|TRBD1|NA
TGTGCCTGGAGTGTTCAATCAGGGGGCGGCTACACCTTC
CAWSVQSGGGYTF
>TRBV10-3|TRBJ1-2|TRBD1|NA
TGTGCCATCAGAGTGATAGTAGACAGGGGTCCCGGTTGGTATGGCTACACCTTC
CAIRVIVDRGPGWYGYTF
>TRBV28|TRBJ1-2|NA|NA
TGTGCCAGCAGTTTAGTAGCCCACCGGGGTTTCTATGGCTACACCTTC
CASSLVAHRGFYGYTF
>TRBV5-1|TRBJ2-3|NA|NA
TGCGCCAGCAGCTGGTCTCAGACAGATACGCAGTATTTT
CASSWSQTDTQYF
>TRBV5-1|TRBJ2-2|TRBD2|NA
TGCGCCAGCAGCTTGGCCCCGCGGGAGGTCTCCGGGGAGCTGTTTTTT
CASSLAPREVSGELFF
>TRBV2|TRBJ1-1|NA|few
TGTGCCAGCAGTGGGGGGCCGAACACTGAAGCTTTCTTT
CASSGGPNTEAFF
>TRBV7-6|TRBJ2-7|TRBD1|NA
TGTGCCAGCAGCCGTGGACAGGGGGCGGGAGAGCAGTACTTC
CASSRGQGAGEQYF
>TRBV6-5|TRBJ1-6|TRBD1|NA
TGTGCCAGCAGTTCCGGGACAGGGAACTCACCCCTCCACTTT
CASSSGTGNSPLHF
>TRBV7-7|TRBJ1-6|TRBD1|NA
TGTGCCAGCAGCTTAGCGCCGGACAGGGACCTGAGCTCCTATAATTCACCCCTCCACTTT
CASSLAPDRDLSSYNSPLHF
>TRBV5-1|TRBJ2-5|TRBD2|NA
TGCGCCAGCAGCACCTGGACTAGCGGGAGCCGGGAGACCCAGTACTTC
CASSTWTSGSRETQYF
>TRBV14|TRBJ2-7|TRBD2|NA
TGTGCCAGCAGCCAAGGGCTAGCGGGAGTATACGAGCAGTACTTC
CASSQGLAGVYEQYF
>TRBV27|TRBJ2-1|TRBD1|NA
TGTGCCAGCAGTATCCCGACAGGGGTCGAGTTCTTC
CASSIPTGVEFF
>TRBV5-1|TRBJ2-3|TRBD2|NA
TGCGCCAGCAGCTTGGCGACTAGCGGGAGCACAGATACGCAGTATTTT
CASSLATSGSTDTQYF
>TRBV18|TRBJ1-2|NA|NA
TGTGCCAGCTCCAGGACAGATTCCTTCTATGGCTACACCTTC
CASSRTDSFYGYTF
>TRBV27|TRBJ2-7|TRBD2|NA
TGTGCCAGCACCCGGACTAGCGGGAGTGGGGGCTACGAGCAGTACTTC
CASTRTSGSGGYEQYF
>TRBV10-1|TRBJ2-1|TRBD2|NA
TGCGCCAGCAGTGAGTCGAGGCCTAGCGGGAGGGCCCTATCTCCCTACAATGAGCAGTTCTTC
CASSESRPSGRALSPYNEQFF
>TRBV7-3|TRBJ2-5|NA|NA
TGTGCCAGCAGCTTAGTTGGCCTTGAGACCCAGTACTTC
CASSLVGLETQYF
>TRBV5-1|TRBJ2-7|TRBD1|NA
TGCGCCAGCAGCTTGGTTCACGAGACAGGGGCACCCGAGCAGTACTTC
CASSLVHETGAPEQYF
>TRBV7-8|TRBJ2-2|NA|few
TGTGCCAGCAGTTTTAGTTCCATTTACGGGGAGCTGTTTTTT
CASSFSSIYGELFF
>TRBV28|TRBJ2-7|TRBD2|NA
TGTGCCAGCAGTTTCTGGACTAGCGGGAGTAGTTACTTC
CASSFWTSGSSYF
>TRBV27|TRBJ1-6|TRBD1|few
TGTGCCAGCAGTTTATCGCTGGGGACAGGGTACTCACCCCTCCACTTT
CASSLSLGTGYSPLHF
>TRBV27|TRBJ2-7|NA|NA
TGTGCCAGCAGTTTCCTCCCGGACAGCTACGAGCAGTACTTC
CASSFLPDSYEQYF
>TRBV6-5|TRBJ1-4|NA|NA
TGTGCCAGCAGTTACCAGGGTCCGGGTGAAAAACTGTTTTTT
CASSYQGPGEKLFF
>TRBV6-4|TRBJ2-3|TRBD2|NA
TGTGCCAGCAGTGAGAGGCCTAGCGGGAATGTAGATACGCAGTATTTT
CASSERPSGNVDTQYF
>TRBV7-6|TRBJ2-1|NA|NA
TGTGCCAGCAGCTTAGGGGAGGTCCTCTCCTACAATGAGCAGTTCTTC
CASSLGEVLSYNEQFF
>TRBV5-1|TRBJ1-1|NA|NA
TGCGCCAGCAGGACAGGCCCCGGCCCTATTGAAGCTTTCTTT
CASRTGPGPIEAFF
>TRBV2|TRBJ2-1|TRBD2|NA
TGTGCCAGCAGTGGAGGCGGGAAGGGGCTAGCGGGGCGCCTTTTCTTC
CASSGGGKGLAGRLFF
>TRBV3-1/TRBV3-2|TRBJ1-5|TRBD1|NA
TGTGCCAGCAGCCAAGTCATGGGACAGGGGCATCTAAGTAGAAATCAGCCCCAGCATTTT
CASSQVMGQGHLSRNQPQHF
>TRBV10-2|TRBJ1-2|NA|few
TGCGCCAGCAGTGAAAGAGGGTATGGCTACACCTTC
CASSERGYGYTF